This T cell receptor beta chain stems from a study of blood T cell repertoires in COVID-19. About the research overall: Both acute and convalescent COVID-19 samples were obtained from the United States, Italy and Spain. T cells, B-cell-depleted T cells, or PBMCs provided the cDNA or gDNA that served as material.

Methods used by the authors: Nucleated cell counts were estimated from reference gene primer amplification. Using immunoSEQ multiplex PCR, the repertoire was profiled, and TCRdb retains in-frame clones only, with some absent. Clone size and V and J calls were adopted from that table, with D and trimming inferred from the DNA. The sample lists 55,000 to 80,000 clones, around 85% occurring once. The J segment lost 4 bases and the V segment lost 0 bases, leaving 9 bases of the junction unmatched. The V gene's germline CDR1 is SGHKS and CDR2 YYEKEE (reference sequence). The CDR3 spans 16 residues. The V call is TRBV5-5, the J call TRBJ2-7, with 8 bases fitting TRBD2. Sequencing used peripheral blood. This receptor was obtained from a man in his sixties with acute or convalescent COVID-19. The CDR3 nucleotides read TGTGCCAGCAGCTTGGCCGCGGGAGGATTGAATTACGAGCAGTACTTC. This translates into CASSLAAGGLNYEQYF.